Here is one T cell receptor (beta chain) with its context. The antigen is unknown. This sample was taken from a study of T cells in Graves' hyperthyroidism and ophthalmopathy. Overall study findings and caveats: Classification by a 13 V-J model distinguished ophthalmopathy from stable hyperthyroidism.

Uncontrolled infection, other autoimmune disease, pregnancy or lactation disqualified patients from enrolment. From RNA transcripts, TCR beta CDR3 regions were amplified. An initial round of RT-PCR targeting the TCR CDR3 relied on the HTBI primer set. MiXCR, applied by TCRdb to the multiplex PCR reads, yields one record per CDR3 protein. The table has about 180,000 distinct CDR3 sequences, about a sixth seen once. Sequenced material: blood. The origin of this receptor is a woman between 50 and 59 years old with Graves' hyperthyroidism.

The chain's CDR3 is CASSEFSALPGELFF. The CDR3 DNA is TGCGCCAGCAGCGAGTTTTCCGCACTGCCCGGGGAGCTGTTTTTT. This chain connects TRBV5-1 to TRBJ2-2, with no clear D. CDR1 SGHRS and CDR2 YFSETQ come from the germline V gene. Deletions cut 4 bases from V and 6 bases from J, with 16 bases between. This CDR3 is 15 amino acids long.